Listed here are 5 T cell receptor beta chains from one sample, sequenced in a study of blood T cell repertoires in COVID-19. Profiling relied on immunoSEQ multiplex PCR, and the TCRdb table lists in-frame clones only, not all of them. The sample lists about 280,000 clones; roughly 90% were seen once. The sample comprised PBMCs or T cells enriched from blood (not recorded which). The receptor set was obtained from a woman between 18 and 29 years old with acute COVID-19.

This clone was seen a few times. The J gene is TRBJ1-4, the V gene TRBV28; the D gene is possibly TRBD1 (5 bases). The CDR3 is 15 amino acids. Germline CDR1 MDHEN, CDR2 SYDVKM. V lost 5 bases and J 5 bases, leaving 15 bases between the germline ends. CDR3 coding DNA: TGTGCCAGCAGTGCGGTAGGACAAGAGAATGAAAAACTGTTTTTT. Its translation is CASSAVGQENEKLFF.

The rearrangement uses TRBV6-5 and TRBJ2-3; 7 bases agree with TRBD1. The CDR3 contains 16 residues. Germline CDR1 MNHEY, CDR2 SVGAGI. J lost 1 base, V lost 4 bases, and 8 bases had no gene match. This CDR3 is CASSSQYQGGTDTQYF. CDR3 nucleotides: TGTGCCAGCAGTTCCCAGTACCAGGGGGGCACAGATACGCAGTATTTT.

The V call is TRBV6-6, the J call TRBJ1-1; no definite D call. Deletions cut 2 bases from V and 6 bases from J, with 7 bases between. The CDR3 spans 12 residues. Germline V gives CDR1 MNHNY, CDR2 SVGAGI (reference sequence). The CDR3, as DNA: TGTGCCAGCAGTTACGCAGTCCCTGAAGCTTTCTTT. Encoded protein: CASSYAVPEAFF.

This clone appeared once. The chain couples TRBV11-2 to TRBJ1-1, with D hard to call. The CDR3 has 14 amino acids. Trimming removed 1 base from V and 4 bases from J, with 10 bases in between. Germline V gives CDR1 SGHAT, CDR2 FQNNGV. The CDR3, as DNA: TGTGCCAGCAGCTTAGGGAAGGGAGGCACTGAAGCTTTCTTT. Translated, it gives CASSLGKGGTEAFF.

The chain links TRBV28 to TRBJ1-1, with TRBD1 matching over 8 bases. Trimming removed 5 bases from V and 2 bases from J; junction bases left unmatched: 7. Germline values: CDR1 MDHEN, CDR2 SYDVKM. This CDR3 spans 15 amino acids. The CDR3 loop reads CASSSTGTGNTEAFF. The CDR3 DNA reads TGTGCCAGCAGTAGCACCGGGACAGGTAACACTGAAGCTTTCTTT.